A single T cell receptor (beta chain) is shown here with its context. Antigen unknown. The sample holds other DNA sequences that translate to the same CDR3. Generated by immunoSEQ multiplex PCR, the TCRdb table keeps only in-frame clones and is missing some. Among roughly 100,000 clones listed, roughly 90% were seen once. This sample was taken from a study of graft-versus-host responses after intestinal transplantation. The V gene's germline CDR1 is KGHSH and CDR2 LQKENI. V lost 3 bases to trimming and J lost 0 bases, with 4 bases between them. There are 13 residues in the CDR3. The rearrangement links TRBV18 to TRBJ2-3, with D hard to call. This sequence was found in a human donor who received an intestinal transplant. The sequencing here drew on unstimulated CD4+ T cells sorted from spleen or lymph node cells, taken before intestinal transplant. CDR3 loop: CASSPPSTDTQYF. The CDR3 DNA reads as TGTGCCAGCTCACCCCCTAGCACAGATACGCAGTATTTT.